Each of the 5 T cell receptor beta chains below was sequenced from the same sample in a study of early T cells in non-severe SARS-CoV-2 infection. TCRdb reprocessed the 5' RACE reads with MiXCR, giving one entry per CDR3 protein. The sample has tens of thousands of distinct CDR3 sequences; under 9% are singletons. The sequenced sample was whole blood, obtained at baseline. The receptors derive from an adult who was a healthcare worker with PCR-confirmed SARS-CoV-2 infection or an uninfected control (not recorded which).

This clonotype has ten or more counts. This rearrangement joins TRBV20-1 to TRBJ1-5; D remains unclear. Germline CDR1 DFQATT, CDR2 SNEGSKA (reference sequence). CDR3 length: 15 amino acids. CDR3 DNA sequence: TGCACCCCCAGAACCCCTGGTCAGGGCAATCAGCCCCAGCATTTT. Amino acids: CTPRTPGQGNQPQHF.

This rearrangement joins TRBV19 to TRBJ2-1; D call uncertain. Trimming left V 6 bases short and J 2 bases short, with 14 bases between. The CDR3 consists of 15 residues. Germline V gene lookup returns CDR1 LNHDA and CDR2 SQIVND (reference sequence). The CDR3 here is CASRPTSGPYNEQFF. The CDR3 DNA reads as TGTGCCAGTAGACCGACCAGTGGACCCTACAATGAGCAGTTCTTC.

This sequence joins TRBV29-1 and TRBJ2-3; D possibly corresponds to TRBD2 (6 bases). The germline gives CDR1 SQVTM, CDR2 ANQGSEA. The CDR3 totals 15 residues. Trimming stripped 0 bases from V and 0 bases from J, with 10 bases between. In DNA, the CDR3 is TGCAGCGTTGAAGATCGGGGGACTAGCACAGATACGCAGTATTTT. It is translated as CSVEDRGTSTDTQYF.

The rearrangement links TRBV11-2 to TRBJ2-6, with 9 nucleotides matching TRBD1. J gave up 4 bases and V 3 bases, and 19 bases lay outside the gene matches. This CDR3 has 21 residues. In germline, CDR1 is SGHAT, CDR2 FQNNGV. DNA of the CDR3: TGTGCCAGCAGCTTCCCTAACGCTTACGGGACAGGGAGCACGGGGGCCAACGTCCTGACTTTC. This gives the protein CASSFPNAYGTGSTGANVLTF.

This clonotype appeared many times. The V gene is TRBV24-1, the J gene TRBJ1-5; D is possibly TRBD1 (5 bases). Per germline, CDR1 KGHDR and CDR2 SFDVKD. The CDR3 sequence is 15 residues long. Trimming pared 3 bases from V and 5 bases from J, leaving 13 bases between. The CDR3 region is CATSDPTDRDQPQHF. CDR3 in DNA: TGTGCCACCAGTGATCCCACCGACAGAGATCAGCCCCAGCATTTT.